This T cell receptor beta chain was identified in a study of T cells in women clearing cervical HPV infection. Study in general: No precancer developed; the control's incident HPV16 infection cleared within 12 months.

As for this clone: Its specificity is unknown. The CDR3 goes on 3 residues after the read ends, and that part is filled in from the germline J gene.

V lost 7 bases, J lost 4 bases, and 8 bases stayed unmatched. CDR1 SGHRS and CDR2 YFSETQ come from the germline V gene. The CDR3 is 15 residues long. Here immunoSEQ multiplex PCR was the method, and the copy in TCRdb shows in-frame clones only, minus some. The sample holds tens of thousands of clones. Study outcomes and limitations: Cases and controls were distinguished at AUC roughly 0.83 by richness and V genes. Repertoire richness, not evenness, was significantly elevated in CIN3+ cases versus controls.

What was sequenced was blood buffy coat. The TCR sequence derives from a woman aged 18 to 69 with a cervical HPV16 infection that either progressed to CIN3+ or cleared (not recorded which). The V call is TRBV5-1, the J call TRBJ2-2; 9 bases match TRBD2. CDR3 DNA (partial): TGCGCCAGCGAGCGGGGGGCGGGGATCACCGGGGAG. Amino acids: CASERGAGITGE. The entire CDR3 protein reads CASERGAGITGELFF. Looking up the rest from reference TRBV5-1 and TRBJ2-2 gives the full variable domain: KAGVTQTPRYLIKTRGQQVTLSCSPISGHRSVSWYQQTPGQGLQFLFEYFSETQRNKGNFPGRFSGRQFSNSRSEMNVSTLELGDSALYLCASERGAGITGELFFGEGSRLTVL.